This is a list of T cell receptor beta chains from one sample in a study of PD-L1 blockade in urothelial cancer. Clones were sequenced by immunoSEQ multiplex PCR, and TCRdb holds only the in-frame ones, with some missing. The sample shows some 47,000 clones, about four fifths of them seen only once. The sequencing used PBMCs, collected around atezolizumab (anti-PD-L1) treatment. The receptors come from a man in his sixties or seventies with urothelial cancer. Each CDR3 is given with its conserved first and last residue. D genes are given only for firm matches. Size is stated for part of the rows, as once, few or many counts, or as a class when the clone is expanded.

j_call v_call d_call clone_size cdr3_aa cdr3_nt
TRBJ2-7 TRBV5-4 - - CASSPDRHYEQYF TGTGCCAGCAGCCCGGACAGACACTACGAGCAGTACTTC
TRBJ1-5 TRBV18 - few CASSQARSYSNQPQHF TGTGCCAGCTCACAAGCCCGATCGTATAGCAATCAGCCCCAGCATTTT
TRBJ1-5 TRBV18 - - CASSPYQGSNQPQHF TGTGCCAGCTCACCTTATCAGGGTAGCAATCAGCCCCAGCATTTT
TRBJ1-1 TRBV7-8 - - CASSLRVTEAFF TGTGCCAGCAGCTTACGGGTCACTGAAGCTTTCTTT
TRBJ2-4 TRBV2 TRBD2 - CASSGFPGRERGYF TGTGCCAGCAGTGGATTCCCAGGGAGGGAAAGGGGGTACTTC
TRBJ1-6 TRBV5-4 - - CASSLRGDSPLHF TGTGCCAGCAGCTTGCGCGGGGATTCACCCCTCCACTTT
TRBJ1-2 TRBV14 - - CASSAYRDTGGYTF TGTGCCAGCAGCGCATACAGGGATACGGGCGGCTACACCTTC
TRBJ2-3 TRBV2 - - CASREGDTQYF TGTGCCAGCAGGGAGGGAGATACGCAGTATTTT
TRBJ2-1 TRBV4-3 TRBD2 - CASSQGTSGRVDRANEQFF TGCGCCAGCAGCCAGGGGACTAGCGGGAGGGTCGATCGGGCCAATGAGCAGTTCTTC
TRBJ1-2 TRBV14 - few CASSQGYSYGYTF TGTGCCAGCAGCCAGGGTTACAGTTATGGCTACACCTTC
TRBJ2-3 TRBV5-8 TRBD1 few CASSVPGQGASDTQYF TGTGCCAGCAGCGTCCCGGGACAGGGGGCTTCAGATACGCAGTATTTT
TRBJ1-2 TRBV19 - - CASSIYRESGYTF TGTGCCAGTAGTATATACAGGGAAAGTGGCTACACCTTC
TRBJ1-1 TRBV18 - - CASSPAGSGTEAFF TGTGCCAGCTCACCAGCAGGCTCAGGCACTGAAGCTTTCTTT
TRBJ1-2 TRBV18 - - CASSLQQGIDYGYTF TGTGCCAGCTCACTCCAGCAGGGAATAGACTATGGCTACACCTTC
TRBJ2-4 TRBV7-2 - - CASSLGGAPNIQYF TGTGCCAGCAGCTTAGGCGGGGCGCCGAACATTCAGTACTTC
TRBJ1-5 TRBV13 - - CASASQKHQPQHF TGTGCCAGCGCCTCACAAAAACATCAGCCCCAGCATTTT
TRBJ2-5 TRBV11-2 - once CASSLWSEETQYF TGTGCCAGCAGCTTATGGTCAGAAGAAACCCAGTACTTC
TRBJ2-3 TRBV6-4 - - CASSDGRAPDTQYF TGTGCCAGCAGTGACGGCAGGGCGCCAGATACGCAGTATTTT
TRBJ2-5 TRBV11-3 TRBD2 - CASSLGPGRDETQYF TGTGCCAGCAGCTTAGGGCCGGGGAGGGACGAGACCCAGTACTTC
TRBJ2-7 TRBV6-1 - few CASEGAYEQYF TGTGCCAGCGAAGGGGCCTACGAGCAGTACTTC
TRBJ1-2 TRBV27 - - CASSLQQTGGYTF TGTGCCAGCAGTTTACAGCAGACAGGAGGCTACACCTTC
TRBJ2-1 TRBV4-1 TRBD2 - CASSRPGTSGREFF TGCGCCAGCAGCCGCCCCGGGACTAGCGGGAGAGAGTTCTTC
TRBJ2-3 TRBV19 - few CASSNRVRGGDTQYF TGTGCCAGTAGTAACCGGGTCCGAGGGGGAGATACGCAGTATTTT
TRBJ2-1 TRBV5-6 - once CASSLDTNSYNEQFF TGTGCCAGCAGCTTGGACACGAACTCCTACAATGAGCAGTTCTTC
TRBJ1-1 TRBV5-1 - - CASSTRPAGTEAFF TGCGCCAGCAGCACCCGGCCGGCAGGGACTGAAGCTTTCTTT
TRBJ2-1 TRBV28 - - CASRLVNEQFF TGTGCCAGCAGACTAGTCAATGAGCAGTTCTTC
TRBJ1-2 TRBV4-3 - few CASSQDGAYGYTF TGCGCCAGCAGCCAAGATGGGGCCTATGGCTACACCTTC
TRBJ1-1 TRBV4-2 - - CASSPTRQPMSTEAFF TGTGCCAGCAGCCCGACCAGGCAACCCATGAGCACTGAAGCTTTCTTT
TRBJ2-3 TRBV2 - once CASGARGTDTQYF TGTGCCAGCGGGGCTCGGGGCACAGATACGCAGTATTTT